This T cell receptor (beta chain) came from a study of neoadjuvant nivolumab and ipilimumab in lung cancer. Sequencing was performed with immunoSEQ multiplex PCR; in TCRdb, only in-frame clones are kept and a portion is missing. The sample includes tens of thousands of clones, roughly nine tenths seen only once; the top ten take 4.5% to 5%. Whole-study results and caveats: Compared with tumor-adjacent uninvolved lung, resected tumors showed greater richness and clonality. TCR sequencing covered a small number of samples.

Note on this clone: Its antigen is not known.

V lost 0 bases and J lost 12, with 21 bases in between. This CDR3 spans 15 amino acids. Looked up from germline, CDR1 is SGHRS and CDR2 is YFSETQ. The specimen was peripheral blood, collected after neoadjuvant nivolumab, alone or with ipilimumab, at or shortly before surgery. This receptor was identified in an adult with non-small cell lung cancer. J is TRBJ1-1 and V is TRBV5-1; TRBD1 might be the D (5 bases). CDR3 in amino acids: CASSLDFFVTAGTFF. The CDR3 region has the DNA TGCGCCAGCAGCTTGGATTTTTTTGTGACAGCCGGAACTTTCTTT.